This is a list of T cell receptor beta chains from one sample in a study of blood T cell repertoires in COVID-19. The protocol was immunoSEQ multiplex PCR, while the TCRdb copy is restricted to in-frame clones and leaves out a portion. The table has around 170,000 clones, 88% seen once. Sequenced sample: peripheral blood. These receptors originate from a man aged 55 to 70 with acute or convalescent COVID-19. CDR3s include the opening cysteine and the closing phenylalanine or tryptophan. Each record gives: CDR3 protein, CDR3 DNA, clone size, V gene, J gene, D gene. A D gene is named only where the DNA matches it firmly. Size tells how often a clone was seen (once, few, many) or the class of an expanded clone, and some rows leave it out.

CASSQAGAQFSSYNSPLHF	TGTGCCAGCAGCCAAGCAGGGGCCCAATTTAGCTCCTATAATTCACCCCTCCACTTT	many	TRBV3-1/TRBV3-2	TRBJ1-6	-
CASSQERTGINQPQHF	TGCGCCAGCAGCCAAGAAAGGACAGGGATCAATCAGCCCCAGCATTTT	once	TRBV4-1	TRBJ1-5	TRBD1
CASSLAGEGNEQFF	TGTGCCAGCAGTTTGGCGGGAGAAGGCAATGAGCAGTTCTTC	-	TRBV27	TRBJ2-1	TRBD2
CASSLGQSRGSPLHF	TGTGCCAGCAGCTTGGGACAGTCTAGGGGTTCACCCCTCCACTTT	-	TRBV7-2	TRBJ1-6	TRBD1
CASSPSSGFYNEQFF	TGTGCCAGCAGCCCGAGTAGCGGGTTCTACAATGAGCAGTTCTTC	-	TRBV5-6	TRBJ2-1	TRBD2
CASSPGTGGGNSPLHF	TGTGCCAGTAGCCCGGGGACAGGGGGCGGTAATTCACCCCTCCACTTT	-	TRBV19	TRBJ1-6	TRBD1
CASSLALGDNEQFF	TGTGCCAGCAGCTTGGCGTTGGGAGACAATGAGCAGTTCTTC	-	TRBV5-5	TRBJ2-1	-
CATSRDRGQETQYF	TGTGCCACCAGCAGAGACAGGGGGCAAGAGACCCAGTACTTC	-	TRBV15	TRBJ2-5	TRBD1
CASSVDGEGTDTQYF	TGTGCCAGCAGCGTAGACGGGGAGGGCACAGATACGCAGTATTTT	-	TRBV9	TRBJ2-3	-
CASSLAVTGGETQYF	TGTGCCAGCAGCTTGGCGGTCACAGGGGGCGAGACCCAGTACTTC	-	TRBV5-4	TRBJ2-5	TRBD1
CASSDRASEAFF	TGTGCCAGCAGTGACAGGGCGAGTGAAGCTTTCTTT	-	TRBV2	TRBJ1-1	-
CASKTSGSGETQYF	TGTGCCAGCAAGACTAGCGGGAGTGGTGAGACCCAGTACTTC	-	TRBV6-6	TRBJ2-5	TRBD2
CAISEFDRGNYGYTF	TGTGCCATCAGTGAGTTCGACAGGGGGAACTATGGCTACACCTTC	-	TRBV10-3	TRBJ1-2	TRBD1
CASSFDRVQTEAFF	TGTGCCAGCAGCTTCGACAGGGTTCAGACTGAAGCTTTCTTT	-	TRBV7-3	TRBJ1-1	TRBD1
CASSLERRRKNTEAFF	TGTGCCAGCAGCTTAGAAAGGCGCAGGAAGAACACTGAAGCTTTCTTT	-	TRBV11-1	TRBJ1-1	-
CASSVIPGTGANVLTF	TGTGCCAGCAGCGTAATCCCAGGGACTGGGGCCAACGTCCTGACTTTC	-	TRBV9	TRBJ2-6	-
CASSPLQGDPHTIGF	TGTGCCAGCTCACCGTTACAGGGGGACCCTCATACTATAGGTTTT	-	TRBV18	TRBJ1-4	TRBD1
CASSRRKTTTGSGATEAFF	TGTGCCAGCAGCCGCCGGAAGACCACGACAGGGTCGGGGGCAACTGAAGCTTTCTTT	-	TRBV7-9	TRBJ1-1	TRBD1
CASSDRGSTDTQYF	TGTGCCAGCAGCGACAGGGGGAGCACAGATACGCAGTATTTT	-	TRBV11-2	TRBJ2-3	TRBD1
CAWSGSGANYREQYF	TGTGCCTGGAGTGGGTCAGGGGCAAATTATCGCGAGCAGTACTTC	-	TRBV30	TRBJ2-7	-
CASSLTGANNSPLHF	TGTGCCAGCAGCTTAACAGGGGCGAATAATTCACCCCTCCACTTT	-	TRBV7-3	TRBJ1-6	-
CASSLSGTRNTIYF	TGTGCCAGCAGCCTTTCCGGGACACGGAACACCATATATTTT	-	TRBV3-1/TRBV3-2	TRBJ1-3	-
CATSPRGLNTGELFF	TGTGCCACCAGCCCGAGGGGGCTGAACACCGGGGAGCTGTTTTTT	-	TRBV24-1	TRBJ2-2	TRBD1
CASSKGTSGAQETQYF	TGCGCCAGCAGTAAGGGGACTAGCGGGGCGCAAGAGACCCAGTACTTC	-	TRBV10-1	TRBJ2-5	TRBD2
CASSYGSGNRNEKLFF	TGTGCCAGCAGTTACGGCTCGGGGAACCGAAATGAAAAACTGTTTTTT	once	TRBV6-5	TRBJ1-4	-